The 18 T cell receptor beta chains in this list originate from one sample, sequenced in a study of blood T cell repertoires in COVID-19. The method was immunoSEQ multiplex PCR; TCRdb's version includes in-frame clones alone and lacks a portion of them. The sample comprises 170,000 or so clones, roughly 87% of which are singletons, and less than 10% rests with the top ten. The sample comprised peripheral blood. The receptors come from a woman aged 70 to 79 with COVID-19, enrolled during active disease.

The V gene is TRBV9, the J gene TRBJ1-3, with 7 bases that match TRBD1. V shed 2 bases, J shed 3 bases, and the junction held 5 bases outside the gene matches. The length of the CDR3 is 15 residues. CDR1 and CDR2 from the germline V gene are SGDLS and YYNGEE. CDR3 sequence reads: CASSVEGAYGNTIYF. In DNA form, the CDR3 reads TGTGCCAGCAGCGTGGAGGGGGCTTATGGAAACACCATATATTTT.

The chain joins TRBV5-1 to TRBJ2-7; 8 bases agree with TRBD1. CDR3 length: 14 residues. Germline V gives CDR1 SGHRS, CDR2 YFSETQ. V lost 0 bases and J lost 5; bases outside the gene matches: 4. This CDR3 is CASSLGHRGDEQYF. CDR3 in DNA: TGCGCCAGCAGCTTGGGTCACAGGGGGGACGAGCAGTACTTC. The variable domain in full, with the rest retrieved from reference TRBV5-1 and TRBJ2-7, is KAGVTQTPRYLIKTRGQQVTLSCSPISGHRSVSWYQQTPGQGLQFLFEYFSETQRNKGNFPGRFSGRQFSNSRSEMNVSTLELGDSALYLCASSLGHRGDEQYFGPGTRLTVT.

V and J are TRBV30 and TRBJ1-6, with 10 bases lining up with TRBD1. V shed 4 bases and J 7 bases; nucleotides not matched to a gene: 1. Germline V lookup: CDR1 GTSNPN, CDR2 SVGIG (reference sequence). The CDR3 spans 13 residues. DNA of the CDR3: TGTGCCTGGATGGACAGGGGGAATTCACCCCTCCACTTT. As protein: CAWMDRGNSPLHF.

The chain links TRBV27 to TRBJ2-1; TRBD2 aligns across 8 bases. The ends lost 4 bases at V and 7 bases at J; junction bases unmatched: 9. This CDR3 is built from 15 residues. Germline CDR1 is MNHEY and CDR2 is SMNVEV (reference sequence). CDR3 sequence (DNA): TGTGCCAGCAGTTATCGGTCCTTAGCGGGGAATGAGCAGTTCTTC. Its protein product is CASSYRSLAGNEQFF.

DNA for the CDR3: TGTGCCAGCAGCCTGGCCGGGACAGGGACCGAGCAGTACTTC. Protein: CASSLAGTGTEQYF. V gene TRBV6-5 combines with J gene TRBJ2-7; 9 bases line up with TRBD1. V dropped 6 bases and J dropped 6; count of bases not matched to a gene: 9. The CDR3 length is 14 residues. Germline-derived CDR1 and CDR2 are MNHEY and SVGAGI.

This rearrangement joins TRBV28 to TRBJ1-1; 7 bases line up with TRBD1. Germline CDR1 is MDHEN and CDR2 is SYDVKM. V gave up 5 bases and J gave up 1 base; unmatched junction bases: 4. The CDR3 contains 14 residues. CDR3 amino acids: CASSPTGTNTEAFF. The CDR3 region has the DNA TGTGCCAGCAGTCCGACAGGGACGAACACTGAAGCTTTCTTT.

This clone has just one count. The rearrangement joins TRBV10-3 to TRBJ2-1; a weak D match, TRBD1 (6 bases). This CDR3 is 15 amino acids long. Trimming removed 2 bases from V and 4 bases from J, with 12 bases in between. The germline gives CDR1 ENHRY, CDR2 SYGVKD. The CDR3 protein is CAISERQGSYNEQFF. CDR3 nucleotides: TGTGCCATCAGTGAGCGGCAGGGGTCATACAATGAGCAGTTCTTC.

The V and J genes are TRBV29-1 and TRBJ2-3; D is perhaps TRBD1 (12 bases). Germline V gene lookup returns CDR1 SQVTM and CDR2 ANQGSEA. The length of the CDR3 is 21 residues. Trimming removed 7 bases at V and 3 bases at J, with 38 bases between. DNA of the CDR3: TGCAGCGCCCTGAACCCCCTGGGACAGGGGGCTAGCGGGAGGCGTACAGATACGCAGTATTTT. Amino acid sequence: CSALNPLGQGASGRRTDTQYF.

The chain carries TRBV7-2 and TRBJ2-1, with unresolved D. The CDR3 is 15 residues long. Trimming removed 5 bases at V and 9 bases at J, with 20 bases between. Germline values: CDR1 SGHTA, CDR2 FQGNSA. CDR3 amino acids: CASSSQARPDAEQFF. The DNA for the CDR3 is TGTGCCAGCAGCAGCCAGGCCAGGCCCGACGCTGAGCAGTTCTTC.

The chain employs TRBV6-1 and TRBJ2-7, with a possible D match to TRBD2 (6 bases). The CDR3 has 13 residues. V lost 0 bases and J lost 7, with 10 bases in between. Germline V gives CDR1 MNHNS, CDR2 SASEGT. CDR3 in DNA: TGTGCCAGCAGTGAAGCGCTTCGGGGGGAGCAGTACTTC. Translation gives CASSEALRGEQYF.

The gene calls are TRBV11-2 and TRBJ2-5, with D maybe TRBD1 (5 bases). The CDR3 covers 14 residues. Germline V gives CDR1 SGHAT, CDR2 FQNNGV. V was shortened by 2 bases and J by 5 bases, with 12 bases between the two germline ends. The CDR3 spells CASSLQGGGETQYF. The CDR3 DNA reads as TGTGCCAGCAGCTTACAGGGCGGTGGGGAGACCCAGTACTTC.

To note about this clone: The sample contains more than one DNA sequence encoding this CDR3. The chain is built from TRBV18 and TRBJ2-5; 12 nucleotides agree with TRBD1. The CDR3 length is 16 residues. CDR1 and CDR2 (germline): KGHSH, LQKENI. V lost 6 bases, J lost 5 bases, and 10 bases stayed unmatched. CDR3 in DNA: TGTGCCAGCTCGCCCGGGACAGGGGGCGCGGGGGAGACCCAGTACTTC. It yields the protein CASSPGTGGAGETQYF.

The V call is TRBV27, the J call TRBJ2-2; the D is unclear. CDR3 length: 17 amino acids. Germline loops: CDR1 MNHEY, CDR2 SMNVEV (reference sequence). V dropped 6 bases and J dropped 4 bases, with 21 bases sitting between them. The CDR3 DNA is TGTGCCAGCAGCCTATTTTCGACCCAAGCGTCCACCGGGGAGCTGTTTTTT. Amino acid sequence: CASSLFSTQASTGELFF.

In DNA, the CDR3 is TGTGCCAGCAGCTCTCAGTCCTCAAACTATGGCTACACCTTC. Its protein product is CASSSQSSNYGYTF. The gene calls are TRBV7-2 and TRBJ1-2, with D hard to call. The CDR3 is made up of 14 amino acids. Trimming pared 4 bases from V and 2 bases from J, leaving 11 bases between. The germline CDR1 and CDR2 sequences are SGHTA and FQGNSA.

The chain recombines TRBV28 with TRBJ1-5, with 7 bases lining up with TRBD1. The length of the CDR3 is 16 residues. Germline values: CDR1 MDHEN, CDR2 SYDVKM. V trimming: 4 bases; J trimming: 3 bases; junction bases outside the gene matches: 9. The CDR3 is CASSSWDSVYNQPQHF. DNA of the CDR3: TGTGCCAGCAGTTCCTGGGACAGCGTTTACAATCAGCCCCAGCATTTT.

J is TRBJ2-7 and V is TRBV27; 9 bases agree with TRBD2. With V trimmed by 6 bases and J by 6 bases, 9 bases remained unmatched. The CDR3 totals 14 residues. Germline V lookup: CDR1 MNHEY, CDR2 SMNVEV (reference sequence). The CDR3 DNA reads as TGTGCCAGCAGCCTGGGCGGGAGGGTAATCGAGCAGTACTTC. This translates into CASSLGGRVIEQYF.

This clone was found a few times. The chain couples TRBV5-6 to TRBJ2-5; the match to TRBD2 covers 8 bases. The CDR3 is 16 residues long. Per germline, CDR1 SGHDT and CDR2 YYEEEE. V lost 4 bases, J lost 5 bases, and 13 bases stayed unmatched. The CDR3 DNA follows: TGTGCCAGCAGCCCAAGAGGACTAGCTCCATATGAGACCCAGTACTTC. This sequence encodes CASSPRGLAPYETQYF.

Points on this clone: The same CDR3 arises from other DNA sequences in this sample as well. The CDR3, as DNA: TGTGCCACCAGCAGAGATCTGGCAGGGATCGGGGAGCTGTTTTTT. Translating gives CATSRDLAGIGELFF. The rearrangement joins TRBV15 to TRBJ2-2; TRBD1 is a possible D gene (5 bases). Germline CDR1 reads LNHNV; CDR2 reads YYDKDF (reference sequence). Trimming pared 0 bases from V and 7 bases from J, leaving 12 bases between. The CDR3 is 15 amino acids.